A selection of T cell receptor beta chains follows, all from one sample in a study of identical twins. One entry per CDR3 protein results from TCRdb running MiXCR on the 5' RACE reads. The table shows 250,000 to 350,000 distinct CDR3 sequences, with roughly 9% occurring only once. The sample also formed part of further work on yellow fever vaccine responses in identical twins.

Sequenced sample: CD8+ T cells sorted from blood. All receptors come from a woman under 30 in good health. The CDR3 runs from the conserved cysteine through the conserved F or W. The order of the fields is J gene, V gene, D gene, clone size, CDR3 protein, CDR3 DNA. D genes are given only for firm matches. For some rows the clone size is stated as once, few or many, or as a class when expanded; others skip it.

j_gene: TRBJ1-1; v_gene: TRBV4-3; d_gene: -; abundance: -; CDR3aa: CASSQTRLGLNTEAFF; CDR3nt: TGCGCCAGCAGCCAGACCAGGTTGGGTTTGAACACTGAAGCTTTCTTT
j_gene: TRBJ2-7; v_gene: TRBV11-2; d_gene: -; abundance: many; CDR3aa: CASSSIVHEQYF; CDR3nt: TGTGCCAGCAGCTCCATAGTCCACGAGCAGTACTTC
j_gene: TRBJ2-1; v_gene: TRBV3-1; d_gene: TRBD2; abundance: medium-sized; CDR3aa: CASSQDSAELAGQISYNEQFF; CDR3nt: TGTGCCAGCAGCCAAGATTCGGCCGAACTAGCGGGACAAATATCCTACAATGAGCAGTTCTTC
j_gene: TRBJ2-3; v_gene: TRBV20-1; d_gene: TRBD2; abundance: -; CDR3aa: CSASGLRSGGGADTQYF; CDR3nt: TGCAGTGCTAGTGGGCTGAGGAGCGGGGGAGGCGCAGATACGCAGTATTTT
j_gene: TRBJ2-3; v_gene: TRBV30; d_gene: -; abundance: few; CDR3aa: CALMADTDTQYF; CDR3nt: TGTGCCCTGATGGCAGACACAGATACGCAGTATTTT
j_gene: TRBJ2-7; v_gene: TRBV4-2; d_gene: TRBD2; abundance: -; CDR3aa: CASSQEGTSASYEQYF; CDR3nt: TGTGCCAGCAGCCAAGAAGGGACTAGCGCTTCCTACGAGCAGTACTTC
j_gene: TRBJ2-3; v_gene: TRBV23-1; d_gene: -; abundance: -; CDR3aa: CASSQSTPGTDTQYF; CDR3nt: TGCGCCAGCAGTCAATCGACGCCCGGCACAGATACGCAGTATTTT
j_gene: TRBJ2-2; v_gene: TRBV24-1; d_gene: TRBD1; abundance: few; CDR3aa: CATSERGQGYTGELFF; CDR3nt: TGTGCCACCAGTGAAAGGGGACAGGGTTACACCGGGGAGCTGTTTTTT
j_gene: TRBJ2-1; v_gene: TRBV12-3/TRBV12-4; d_gene: -; abundance: few; CDR3aa: CASSLSRNYNEQFF; CDR3nt: TGTGCCAGCAGTCTATCGCGGAACTACAATGAGCAGTTCTTC
j_gene: TRBJ1-3; v_gene: TRBV20-1; d_gene: TRBD1; abundance: few; CDR3aa: CSARSLEGANGNTIYF; CDR3nt: TGCAGTGCTAGGTCACTGGAGGGGGCTAACGGAAACACCATATATTTT
j_gene: TRBJ1-1; v_gene: TRBV6-2/TRBV6-3; d_gene: -; abundance: -; CDR3aa: CASIHRVAMNTEAFF; CDR3nt: TGTGCCAGCATCCACAGGGTTGCCATGAACACTGAAGCTTTCTTT
j_gene: TRBJ1-2; v_gene: TRBV27; d_gene: -; abundance: -; CDR3aa: CASSTFQGTYEGDFGGYTF; CDR3nt: TGTGCCAGCAGTACCTTCCAGGGGACCTATGAAGGTGATTTCGGTGGCTACACCTTC
j_gene: TRBJ2-7; v_gene: TRBV7-8; d_gene: -; abundance: few; CDR3aa: CASSTGPESYEQYF; CDR3nt: TGTGCCAGCAGCACAGGGCCTGAGTCCTACGAGCAGTACTTC
j_gene: TRBJ2-7; v_gene: TRBV20-1; d_gene: -; abundance: -; CDR3aa: CSAEVYLRYEQYF; CDR3nt: TGCAGTGCTGAGGTGTACCTTCGCTACGAGCAGTACTTC
j_gene: TRBJ1-5; v_gene: TRBV28; d_gene: TRBD1; abundance: few; CDR3aa: CASSLRDRVTQPQHF; CDR3nt: TGTGCCAGCAGTTTAAGGGACAGGGTAACTCAGCCCCAGCATTTT
j_gene: TRBJ2-1; v_gene: TRBV10-3; d_gene: -; abundance: few; CDR3aa: CAIREAGTSYNEQFF; CDR3nt: TGTGCCATCAGGGAAGCCGGGACATCTTACAATGAGCAGTTCTTC
j_gene: TRBJ2-3; v_gene: TRBV6-2/TRBV6-3; d_gene: -; abundance: many; CDR3aa: CASSYLGESQYF; CDR3nt: TGTGCCAGCAGTTACTTAGGGGAATCGCAGTATTTT
j_gene: TRBJ2-1; v_gene: TRBV5-6; d_gene: TRBD2; abundance: few; CDR3aa: CASSLSGRGPSGSIVSYNEQFF; CDR3nt: TGTGCCAGCAGCTTGAGTGGGAGGGGCCCTAGCGGGAGTATCGTCTCCTACAATGAGCAGTTCTTC
j_gene: TRBJ2-7; v_gene: TRBV5-1; d_gene: TRBD1; abundance: many; CDR3aa: CASSPKTGGFHEQYF; CDR3nt: TGCGCCAGCAGCCCAAAGACAGGGGGCTTCCACGAGCAGTACTTC
j_gene: TRBJ2-4; v_gene: TRBV27; d_gene: -; abundance: once; CDR3aa: CASSFVLGSNIQYF; CDR3nt: TGTGCCAGCAGTTTTGTGTTGGGATCGAACATTCAGTACTTC
j_gene: TRBJ2-1; v_gene: TRBV29-1; d_gene: -; abundance: few; CDR3aa: CSVEDYNEQFF; CDR3nt: TGCAGCGTTGAGGACTACAATGAGCAGTTCTTC
j_gene: TRBJ2-2; v_gene: TRBV28; d_gene: -; abundance: many; CDR3aa: CASSKTATGELFF; CDR3nt: TGTGCCAGCAGCAAAACAGCCACCGGGGAGCTGTTTTTT
j_gene: TRBJ2-7; v_gene: TRBV20-1; d_gene: TRBD1; abundance: few; CDR3aa: CSARSGQVDYEQYF; CDR3nt: TGCAGTGCTAGATCTGGACAGGTTGACTACGAGCAGTACTTC
j_gene: TRBJ2-2; v_gene: TRBV28; d_gene: TRBD2; abundance: many; CDR3aa: CASSPPRGGVTGELFF; CDR3nt: TGTGCCAGCAGCCCCCCCCGGGGGGGCGTCACCGGGGAGCTGTTTTTT
j_gene: TRBJ2-7; v_gene: TRBV4-1; d_gene: -; abundance: -; CDR3aa: CASSGLTGVPRGDEQYF; CDR3nt: TGCGCCAGCAGCGGACTAACAGGGGTACCCCGTGGGGACGAGCAGTACTTC
j_gene: TRBJ2-3; v_gene: TRBV30; d_gene: -; abundance: -; CDR3aa: CAWSVSKDTQYF; CDR3nt: TGTGCCTGGAGTGTATCAAAAGATACGCAGTATTTT
j_gene: TRBJ1-2; v_gene: TRBV6-4; d_gene: TRBD1; abundance: few; CDR3aa: CASSPRTGEGYGYTF; CDR3nt: TGTGCCAGCAGTCCACGGACAGGGGAGGGCTATGGCTACACCTTC
j_gene: TRBJ2-7; v_gene: TRBV7-8; d_gene: -; abundance: once; CDR3aa: CASRAPQGLSYEQYF; CDR3nt: TGTGCCAGCAGGGCACCGCAGGGACTCTCCTACGAGCAGTACTTC
j_gene: TRBJ2-7; v_gene: TRBV10-1; d_gene: TRBD2; abundance: -; CDR3aa: CASGTSDSYEQYF; CDR3nt: TGCGCCAGTGGGACTAGCGACTCCTACGAGCAGTACTTC
j_gene: TRBJ2-3; v_gene: TRBV7-9; d_gene: -; abundance: many; CDR3aa: CASIQPSYSDTDTQYF; CDR3nt: TGTGCCAGCATCCAACCCTCATACTCTGACACAGATACGCAGTATTTT
j_gene: TRBJ2-7; v_gene: TRBV27; d_gene: TRBD1; abundance: few; CDR3aa: CASSSQGAVHEQYF; CDR3nt: TGTGCCAGCAGTTCACAGGGGGCTGTCCACGAGCAGTACTTC
j_gene: TRBJ2-3; v_gene: TRBV20-1; d_gene: -; abundance: many; CDR3aa: CSARDLAGSTDTQYF; CDR3nt: TGCAGTGCTAGAGATCTGGCTGGGAGCACAGATACGCAGTATTTT
j_gene: TRBJ2-1; v_gene: TRBV24-1; d_gene: -; abundance: few; CDR3aa: CATRQGLEQFF; CDR3nt: TGTGCCACCAGACAGGGACTTGAGCAGTTCTTC
j_gene: TRBJ2-7; v_gene: TRBV27; d_gene: -; abundance: few; CDR3aa: CASSLSPDNEQYF; CDR3nt: TGTGCCAGCAGTTTATCGCCGGACAACGAGCAGTACTTC
j_gene: TRBJ2-3; v_gene: TRBV3-1; d_gene: TRBD2; abundance: few; CDR3aa: CASSQDLGIAGGTDTQYF; CDR3nt: TGTGCCAGCAGCCAAGATCTTGGTATAGCGGGCGGCACAGATACGCAGTATTTT
j_gene: TRBJ1-1; v_gene: TRBV5-1; d_gene: -; abundance: many; CDR3aa: CASSLGVGVSMNTEAFF; CDR3nt: TGCGCCAGCAGCTTGGGGGTGGGGGTTTCCATGAACACTGAAGCTTTCTTT
j_gene: TRBJ2-5; v_gene: TRBV28; d_gene: TRBD1; abundance: -; CDR3aa: CASSRHGTGETQYF; CDR3nt: TGTGCCAGCAGCCGACACGGGACAGGGGAGACCCAGTACTTC
j_gene: TRBJ2-5; v_gene: TRBV21-1; d_gene: -; abundance: -; CDR3aa: CASSKPTGAKETQYF; CDR3nt: TGTGCCAGCAGCAAACCGACAGGGGCCAAAGAGACCCAGTACTTC
j_gene: TRBJ2-7; v_gene: TRBV6-2/TRBV6-3; d_gene: TRBD2; abundance: -; CDR3aa: CASRPRGEIYEQYF; CDR3nt: TGTGCCAGCAGGCCCCGGGGGGAAATCTACGAGCAGTACTTC
j_gene: TRBJ2-7; v_gene: TRBV11-2; d_gene: TRBD1; abundance: -; CDR3aa: CASSPQGVGYEQYF; CDR3nt: TGTGCCAGCAGCCCCCAGGGGGTTGGTTACGAGCAGTACTTC
j_gene: TRBJ2-5; v_gene: TRBV5-1; d_gene: TRBD2; abundance: -; CDR3aa: CASSLTGRPNQETQYF; CDR3nt: TGCGCCAGCAGCTTGACCGGGAGGCCGAATCAAGAGACCCAGTACTTC
j_gene: TRBJ1-2; v_gene: TRBV7-8; d_gene: TRBD1; abundance: many; CDR3aa: CASSVPEGALTNYGYTF; CDR3nt: TGTGCCAGCAGCGTTCCCGAGGGGGCTTTAACTAACTATGGCTACACCTTC
j_gene: TRBJ2-5; v_gene: TRBV7-9; d_gene: -; abundance: few; CDR3aa: CASSLTPRQETQYF; CDR3nt: TGTGCCAGCAGCTTAACGCCTAGACAAGAGACCCAGTACTTC
j_gene: TRBJ2-7; v_gene: TRBV24-1; d_gene: TRBD1; abundance: many; CDR3aa: CATSDPDRENEQYF; CDR3nt: TGTGCCACCAGTGATCCGGACAGGGAGAACGAGCAGTACTTC
j_gene: TRBJ2-1; v_gene: TRBV5-1; d_gene: -; abundance: many; CDR3aa: CASRSAPTGNNEQFF; CDR3nt: TGCGCCAGCAGGAGCGCCCCGACAGGAAACAATGAGCAGTTCTTC
j_gene: TRBJ1-4; v_gene: TRBV20-1; d_gene: -; abundance: many; CDR3aa: CSARDRGASRTEKLFF; CDR3nt: TGCAGTGCTAGAGATCGAGGCGCATCGCGGACGGAAAAACTGTTTTTT
j_gene: TRBJ2-2; v_gene: TRBV29-1; d_gene: -; abundance: -; CDR3aa: CSVEDPAMIGKAGELFF; CDR3nt: TGCAGCGTTGAAGATCCAGCCATGATCGGGAAGGCCGGGGAGCTGTTTTTT
j_gene: TRBJ1-5; v_gene: TRBV25-1; d_gene: -; abundance: many; CDR3aa: CASSALGASQPQHF; CDR3nt: TGTGCCAGCAGTGCCCTGGGGGCAAGTCAGCCCCAGCATTTT
j_gene: TRBJ2-1; v_gene: TRBV14; d_gene: -; abundance: many; CDR3aa: CASSQAFSGYSGNEQFF; CDR3nt: TGTGCCAGCAGCCAAGCCTTCTCAGGGTATTCCGGCAATGAGCAGTTCTTC
j_gene: TRBJ2-7; v_gene: TRBV27; d_gene: -; abundance: few; CDR3aa: CASSSIGGSTEQYF; CDR3nt: TGTGCCAGCAGTTCAATAGGGGGGAGTACCGAGCAGTACTTC
j_gene: TRBJ2-3; v_gene: TRBV20-1; d_gene: TRBD2; abundance: few; CDR3aa: CSARRLAGLQDTQYF; CDR3nt: TGCAGTGCTAGACGGCTAGCGGGGCTCCAAGATACGCAGTATTTT
j_gene: TRBJ2-7; v_gene: TRBV7-9; d_gene: -; abundance: -; CDR3aa: CASSLLQGGYEQYF; CDR3nt: TGTGCCAGCAGCTTACTACAGGGTGGATACGAGCAGTACTTC
j_gene: TRBJ2-1; v_gene: TRBV6-5; d_gene: -; abundance: -; CDR3aa: CASSYPGGSYNEQFF; CDR3nt: TGTGCCAGCAGTTACCCAGGAGGGTCCTACAATGAGCAGTTCTTC
j_gene: TRBJ2-1; v_gene: TRBV11-2; d_gene: TRBD2; abundance: -; CDR3aa: CASSIYFLAGERDEQFF; CDR3nt: TGTGCCAGCAGCATCTACTTCCTAGCGGGAGAGAGGGATGAGCAGTTCTTC
j_gene: TRBJ2-1; v_gene: TRBV24-1; d_gene: TRBD1; abundance: -; CDR3aa: CATSDPDRAYNEQFF; CDR3nt: TGTGCCACCAGTGACCCGGACAGGGCCTACAATGAGCAGTTCTTC
j_gene: TRBJ2-1; v_gene: TRBV12-3/TRBV12-4; d_gene: -; abundance: many; CDR3aa: CASREASYNEQFF; CDR3nt: TGTGCCAGCAGGGAGGCCTCCTACAATGAGCAGTTCTTC
j_gene: TRBJ2-1; v_gene: TRBV7-3; d_gene: TRBD1; abundance: few; CDR3aa: CASSWGQGANNEQFF; CDR3nt: TGTGCCAGCAGCTGGGGACAGGGGGCTAACAATGAGCAGTTCTTC
j_gene: TRBJ2-5; v_gene: TRBV4-3; d_gene: TRBD2; abundance: many; CDR3aa: CASSQDGRSGRVETQYF; CDR3nt: TGCGCCAGCAGCCAAGATGGTAGGAGCGGGAGAGTGGAGACCCAGTACTTC
j_gene: TRBJ2-1; v_gene: TRBV28; d_gene: -; abundance: few; CDR3aa: CASSLLEPLGEQFF; CDR3nt: TGTGCCAGCAGTTTACTAGAGCCCCTCGGTGAGCAGTTCTTC